The subject of this entry is one TCR beta chain. The data were produced by immunoSEQ multiplex PCR, yet TCRdb's version contains in-frame clones alone and is incomplete. The table lists approximately 210,000 clones, roughly four fifths of them singletons. The sample is drawn from a study of blood T cell repertoires in COVID-19. Whole-study context: The samples span acute and convalescent COVID-19 from the United States, Italy and Spain. Nucleic acid was either cDNA or gDNA, and it came from T cells, B-cell-depleted T cells, or PBMCs.

The V gene end was trimmed by 5 bases and the J gene end by 4 bases; junction bases not matched to a gene: 5. CDR3 size: 13 residues. Per germline, CDR1 MNHEY and CDR2 SMNVEV (reference sequence). Residents of 24 US areas, aged roughly 18 to 95 years, made up the participants. This chain links TRBV27 with TRBJ2-7; 7 bases agree with TRBD1. The sequence was obtained from a man aged 35 to 55 who had recovered from COVID-19. Sequencing input: PBMCs or T cells enriched from blood (not recorded which). The CDR3 DNA follows: TGTGCCAGCAGTCTACGACAGGGTTACGAGCAGTACTTC. As protein: CASSLRQGYEQYF.